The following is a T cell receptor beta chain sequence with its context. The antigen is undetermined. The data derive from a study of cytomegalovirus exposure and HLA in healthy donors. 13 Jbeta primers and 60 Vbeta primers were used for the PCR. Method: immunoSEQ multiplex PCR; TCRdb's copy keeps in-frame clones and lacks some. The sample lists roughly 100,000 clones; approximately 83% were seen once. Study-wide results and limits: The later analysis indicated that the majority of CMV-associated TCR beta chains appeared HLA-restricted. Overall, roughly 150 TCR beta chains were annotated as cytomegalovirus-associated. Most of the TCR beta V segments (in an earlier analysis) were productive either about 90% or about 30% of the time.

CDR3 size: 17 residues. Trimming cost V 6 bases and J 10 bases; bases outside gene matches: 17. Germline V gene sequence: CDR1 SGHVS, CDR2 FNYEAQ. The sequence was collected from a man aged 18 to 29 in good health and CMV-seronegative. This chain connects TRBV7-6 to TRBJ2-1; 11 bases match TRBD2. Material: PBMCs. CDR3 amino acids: CASSFEHRILAGEEQFF. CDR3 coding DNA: TGTGCCAGCAGTTTCGAGCACCGAATACTAGCGGGAGAGGAGCAGTTCTTC.